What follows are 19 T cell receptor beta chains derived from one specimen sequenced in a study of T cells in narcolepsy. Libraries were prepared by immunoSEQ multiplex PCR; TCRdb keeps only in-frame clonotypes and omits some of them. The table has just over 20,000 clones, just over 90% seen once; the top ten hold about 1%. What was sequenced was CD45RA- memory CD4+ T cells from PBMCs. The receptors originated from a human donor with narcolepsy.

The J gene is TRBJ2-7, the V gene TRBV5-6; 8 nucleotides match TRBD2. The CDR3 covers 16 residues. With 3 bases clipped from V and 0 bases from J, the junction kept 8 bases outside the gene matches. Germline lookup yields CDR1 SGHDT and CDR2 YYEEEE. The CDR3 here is CASSSGGGGGSYEQYF. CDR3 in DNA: TGTGCCAGCAGCTCCGGGGGGGGAGGGGGCTCCTACGAGCAGTACTTC.

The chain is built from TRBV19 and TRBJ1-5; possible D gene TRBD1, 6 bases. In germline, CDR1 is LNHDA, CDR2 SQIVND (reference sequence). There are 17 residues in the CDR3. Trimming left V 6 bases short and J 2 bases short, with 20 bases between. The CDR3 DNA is TGTGCCAGTAGGGACAGAGGAGGTTTACTAGGCAATCAGCCCCAGCATTTT. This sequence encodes CASRDRGGLLGNQPQHF.

The CDR3 bases are TGCAGCGTTGAAGGGGAGAGGTCCTACAATGAGCAGTTCTTC. Protein: CSVEGERSYNEQFF. The rearrangement joins TRBV29-1 to TRBJ2-1; possible D gene TRBD2, 5 bases. This CDR3 spans 14 amino acids. V gave up 1 base and J gave up 1 base, with 8 bases separating them. Germline V gene lookup returns CDR1 SQVTM and CDR2 ANQGSEA.

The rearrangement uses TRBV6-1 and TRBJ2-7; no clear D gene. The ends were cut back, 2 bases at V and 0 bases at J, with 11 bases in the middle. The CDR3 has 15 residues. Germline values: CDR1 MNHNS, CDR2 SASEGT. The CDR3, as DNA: TGTGCCAGCAGTGAATTAGTCGCTATCTCCTACGAGCAGTACTTC. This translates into CASSELVAISYEQYF.

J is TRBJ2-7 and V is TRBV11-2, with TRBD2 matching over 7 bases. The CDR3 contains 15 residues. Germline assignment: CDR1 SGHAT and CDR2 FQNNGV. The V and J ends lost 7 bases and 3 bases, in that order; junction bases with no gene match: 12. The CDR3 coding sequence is TGTGCCAGCACGGGGGGTAGTCCGAATTACTACGAGCAGTACTTC. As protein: CASTGGSPNYYEQYF.

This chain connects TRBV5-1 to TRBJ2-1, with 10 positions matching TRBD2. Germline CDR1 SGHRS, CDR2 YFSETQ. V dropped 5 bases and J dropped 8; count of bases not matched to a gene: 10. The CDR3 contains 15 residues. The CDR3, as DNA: TGCGCCAGCAGTCCCCTAGCGGGAGAAGGGGATGAGCAGTTCTTC. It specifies CASSPLAGEGDEQFF.

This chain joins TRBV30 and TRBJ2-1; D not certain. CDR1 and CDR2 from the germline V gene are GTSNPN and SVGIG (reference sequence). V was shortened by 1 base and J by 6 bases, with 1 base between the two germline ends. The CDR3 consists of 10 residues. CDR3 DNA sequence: TGTGCCTGGAGTGCCAATGAGCAGTTCTTC. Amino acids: CAWSANEQFF.

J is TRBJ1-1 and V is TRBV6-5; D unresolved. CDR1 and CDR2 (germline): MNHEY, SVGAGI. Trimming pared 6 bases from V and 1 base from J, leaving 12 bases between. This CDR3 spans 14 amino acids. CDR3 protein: CASSVDNQNTEAFF. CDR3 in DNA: TGTGCCAGCAGCGTTGACAACCAGAACACTGAAGCTTTCTTT.

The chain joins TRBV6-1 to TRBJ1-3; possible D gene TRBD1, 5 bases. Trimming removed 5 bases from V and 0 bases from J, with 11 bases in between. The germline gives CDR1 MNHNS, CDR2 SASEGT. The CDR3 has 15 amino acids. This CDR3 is CASSKIGASGNTIYF. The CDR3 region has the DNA TGTGCCAGCAGTAAAATAGGGGCCTCTGGAAACACCATATATTTT.

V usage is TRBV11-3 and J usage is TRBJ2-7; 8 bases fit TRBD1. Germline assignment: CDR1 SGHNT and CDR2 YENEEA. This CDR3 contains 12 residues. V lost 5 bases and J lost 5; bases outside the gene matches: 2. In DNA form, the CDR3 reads TGTGCCAGCAGCAAACAGGGGGACGAGCAGTACTTC. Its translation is CASSKQGDEQYF.

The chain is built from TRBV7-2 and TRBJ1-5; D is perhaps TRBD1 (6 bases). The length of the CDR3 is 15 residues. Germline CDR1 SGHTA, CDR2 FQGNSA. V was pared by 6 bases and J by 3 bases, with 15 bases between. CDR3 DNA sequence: TGTGCCAGCAGGCCGGGGGGCAGCTCCAATCAGCCCCAGCATTTT. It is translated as CASRPGGSSNQPQHF.

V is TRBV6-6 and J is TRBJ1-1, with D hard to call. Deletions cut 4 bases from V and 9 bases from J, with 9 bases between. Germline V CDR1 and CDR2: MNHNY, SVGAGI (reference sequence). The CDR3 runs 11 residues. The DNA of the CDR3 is TGTGCCAGCAGTTCCCAGCTGAAAGCTTTCTTT. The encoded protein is CASSSQLKAFF.

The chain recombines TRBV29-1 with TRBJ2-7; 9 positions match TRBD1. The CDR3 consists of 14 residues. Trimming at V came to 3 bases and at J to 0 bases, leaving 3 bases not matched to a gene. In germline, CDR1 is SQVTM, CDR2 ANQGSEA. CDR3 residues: CSVEGGQGSYEQYF. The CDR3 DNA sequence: TGCAGCGTTGAGGGGGGACAGGGCTCCTACGAGCAGTACTTC.

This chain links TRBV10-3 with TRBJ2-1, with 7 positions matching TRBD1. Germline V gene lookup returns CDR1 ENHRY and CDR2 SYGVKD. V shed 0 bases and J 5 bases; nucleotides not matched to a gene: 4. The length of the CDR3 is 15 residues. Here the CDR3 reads CAISESGTVNNEQFF. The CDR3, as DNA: TGTGCCATCAGTGAGTCGGGGACAGTTAACAATGAGCAGTTCTTC.

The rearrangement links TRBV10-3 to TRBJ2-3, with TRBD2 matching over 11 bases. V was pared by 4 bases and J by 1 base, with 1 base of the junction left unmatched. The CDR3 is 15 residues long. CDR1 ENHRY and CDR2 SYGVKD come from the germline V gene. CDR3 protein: CAISGGLAGTDTQYF. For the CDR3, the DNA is TGTGCCATCAGTGGGGGACTAGCGGGCACAGATACGCAGTATTTT.

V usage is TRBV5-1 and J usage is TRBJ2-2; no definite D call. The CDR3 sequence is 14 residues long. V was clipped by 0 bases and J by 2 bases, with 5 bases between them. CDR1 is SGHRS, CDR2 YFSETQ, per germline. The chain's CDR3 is CASSLAGNTGELFF. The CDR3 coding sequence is TGCGCCAGCAGCTTGGCCGGAAACACCGGGGAGCTGTTTTTT.

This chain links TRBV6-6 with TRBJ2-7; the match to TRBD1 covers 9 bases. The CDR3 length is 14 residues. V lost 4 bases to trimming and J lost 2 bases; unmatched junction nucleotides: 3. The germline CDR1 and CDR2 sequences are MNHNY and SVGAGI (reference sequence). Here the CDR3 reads CASSSGTGTYEQYF. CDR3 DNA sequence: TGTGCCAGCAGTTCCGGGACAGGGACCTACGAGCAGTACTTC.

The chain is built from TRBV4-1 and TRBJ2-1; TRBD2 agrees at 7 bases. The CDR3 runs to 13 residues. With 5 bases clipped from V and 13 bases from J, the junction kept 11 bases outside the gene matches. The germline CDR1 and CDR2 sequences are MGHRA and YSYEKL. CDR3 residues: CASSKAAERGQFF. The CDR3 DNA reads TGCGCCAGCAGCAAAGCGGCCGAGCGGGGCCAGTTCTTC.

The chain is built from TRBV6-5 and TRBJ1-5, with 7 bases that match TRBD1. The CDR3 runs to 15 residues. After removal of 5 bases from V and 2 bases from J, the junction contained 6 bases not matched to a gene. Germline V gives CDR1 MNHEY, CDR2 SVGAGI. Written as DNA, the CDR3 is TGTGCCAGCAGTCCCATAGGGACAGGCAATCAGCCCCAGCATTTT. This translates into CASSPIGTGNQPQHF.